This T cell receptor beta chain was found in a study of OX40 agonist ivuxolimab in advanced cancers. The overall study: Patients received the agonistic anti-OX40 (CD134) antibody ivuxolimab. Intravenous ivuxolimab was administered to patients every 2 weeks at 0.01 to 10 mg/kg. Study outcomes and limitations: CD8+ T cells were the subset that, on average, had more expanded clones than CD4+.

Sequencing used immunoSEQ multiplex PCR; TCRdb keeps in-frame clones, though not all of them. In the table there are 100,000 to 130,000 clones, less than 95% of which are singletons. In regard to this clone: The target antigen is unknown.

Exclusion applied to patients with autoimmune disease history or systemic immunosuppression. The source was CD4+ or CD8+ T cells sorted from blood, collected in a trial of the OX40 agonist ivuxolimab. The TCR comes from an adult with an advanced solid tumor such as melanoma, head and neck, liver or kidney cancer.

The CDR3 region is CAWRRGIHAGTQYF. The CDR3 DNA reads as TGTGCCTGGAGGCGGGGGATCCACGCTGGGACGCAGTATTTT. The chain uses TRBV30 and TRBJ2-3, with 7 bases identical to TRBD2. This CDR3 is 14 amino acids long. The ends lost 3 bases at V and 9 bases at J; junction bases unmatched: 12. Germline V CDR1 and CDR2: GTSNPN, SVGIG (reference sequence). The variable domain in full, completed from reference TRBV30 and TRBJ2-3, reads SQTIHQWPATLVQPVGSPLSLECTVEGTSNPNLYWYRQAAGRGLQLLFYSVGIGQISSEVPQNLSASRPQDRQFILSSKKLLLSDSGFYLCAWRRGIHAGTQYFGPGTRLTVL.